This T cell receptor beta chain was profiled in a study of T cell responses to AZD1222 COVID-19 vaccine. Findings and limits, study-wide: Clonal diversity was possibly underestimated, and the donors were mostly white British, with more females.

Trimming at V came to 0 bases and at J to 4 bases, leaving 5 bases not matched to a gene. The CDR3 totals 15 residues. Germline V CDR1 and CDR2: LGHNA, YSLEER. With regard to this clone: Its antigen is currently unknown.

The repertoire was sequenced with immunoSEQ multiplex PCR; TCRdb's copy has only in-frame clones and lacks some. The table records fewer than 200,000 clones, around 94% of them present only once. This chain links TRBV4-3 with TRBJ1-2; TRBD1 aligns across 7 bases. The material was peripheral blood, obtained 28 days after the second AZD1222 dose. This clonotype was obtained from an adult who received the AZD1222 COVID-19 vaccine. DNA for the CDR3: TGCGCCAGCAGCCAAGATGGCGGGGACAGCTATGGCTACACCTTC. Its protein product is CASSQDGGDSYGYTF.